What follows describes a single T cell receptor beta chain. The data belong to a study of blood T cell repertoires in COVID-19. The repertoire was sequenced with immunoSEQ multiplex PCR; TCRdb's copy has only in-frame clones and lacks some. The profile shows about 140,000 clones, roughly 91% of them singletons. CDR1 and CDR2 (germline): KGHSH, LQKENI. Trimming cost V 5 bases and J 1 base, with 11 bases left between them. CDR3 length: 14 residues. This TCR came from a man between 60 and 75 years old with active or convalescent COVID-19. Sequenced input: peripheral blood. The V call is TRBV18, the J call TRBJ1-1; D might be TRBD1 (5 bases). Here the CDR3 DNA reads TGTGCCAGCTCATCGGAGGGGCGGAACACTGAAGCTTTCTTT. Its translation: CASSSEGRNTEAFF. Complete variable domain (other parts from reference TRBV18 and TRBJ1-1): NAGVMQNPRHLVRRRGQEARLRCSPMKGHSHVYWYRQLPEEGLKFMVYLQKENIIDESGMPKERFSAEFPKEGPSILRIQQVVRGDSAAYFCASSSEGRNTEAFFGQGTRLTVV.